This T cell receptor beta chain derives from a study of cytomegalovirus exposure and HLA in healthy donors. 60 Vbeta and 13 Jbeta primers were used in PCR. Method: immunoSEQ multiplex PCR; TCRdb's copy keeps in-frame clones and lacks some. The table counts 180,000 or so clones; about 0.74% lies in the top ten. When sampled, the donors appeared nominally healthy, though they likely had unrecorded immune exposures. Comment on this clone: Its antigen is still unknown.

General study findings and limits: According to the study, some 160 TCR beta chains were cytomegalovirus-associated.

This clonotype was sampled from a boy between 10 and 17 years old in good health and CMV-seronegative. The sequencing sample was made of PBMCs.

Written as DNA, the CDR3 is TGCGCCAGCAGCTTGGGGGTAGCCCCAGATACGCAGTATTTT. Translation: CASSLGVAPDTQYF. This rearrangement joins TRBV5-1 to TRBJ2-3; no reliable D call. The V end lost 0 bases, the J end lost 4 bases, and 9 bases lay between the germline ends. The CDR3 totals 14 residues. Germline V lookup: CDR1 SGHRS, CDR2 YFSETQ. Based on the CDR3 plus reference TRBV5-1 and TRBJ2-3, the full variable domain is KAGVTQTPRYLIKTRGQQVTLSCSPISGHRSVSWYQQTPGQGLQFLFEYFSETQRNKGNFPGRFSGRQFSNSRSEMNVSTLELGDSALYLCASSLGVAPDTQYFGPGTRLTVL.